The clone carrying this T cell receptor beta chain is deemed medium-sized (0.01 to 0.1%). Its antigen is unidentified. Study-wide points: Under 2.4% of tumor Treg sequences matched blood Tregs or memory cells.

Amplification of TRBV12-4/TRBJ1-2 clonotypes used adaptor-ligated barcode primers. TCRdb re-called the multiplex PCR reads through MiXCR, storing one row per CDR3 protein. The table lists about 1,100 distinct CDR3 sequences, roughly 0.7% of them singletons, with 25% in the top ten. Tregs were sorted as CD4+CD25+CD127-/low cells. Trimming pared 7 bases from V and 3 bases from J, leaving 12 bases between. The CDR3 totals 13 residues. The receptor was derived from a female donor with breast cancer. Sequencing was carried out using Tregs sorted from blood. This chain links TRBV12-3 or TRBV12-4 with TRBJ1-2; D possibly corresponds to TRBD1 (5 bases). CDR3 sequence: CASKFQGDYGYTF. CDR3 nucleotide sequence: TGTGCCAGCAAGTTCCAGGGAGACTATGGCTACACCTTC.